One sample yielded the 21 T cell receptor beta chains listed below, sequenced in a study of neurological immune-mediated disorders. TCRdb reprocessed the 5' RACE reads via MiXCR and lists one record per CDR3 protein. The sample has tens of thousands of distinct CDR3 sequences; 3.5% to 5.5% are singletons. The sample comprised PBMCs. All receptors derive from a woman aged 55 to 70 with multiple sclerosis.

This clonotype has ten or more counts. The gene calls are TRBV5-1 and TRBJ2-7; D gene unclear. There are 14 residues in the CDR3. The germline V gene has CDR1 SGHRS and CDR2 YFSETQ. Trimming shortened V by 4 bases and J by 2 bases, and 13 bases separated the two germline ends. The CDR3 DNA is TGCGCCAGCAGCGACGGACGGAACACCTACGAGCAGTACTTC. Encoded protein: CASSDGRNTYEQYF.

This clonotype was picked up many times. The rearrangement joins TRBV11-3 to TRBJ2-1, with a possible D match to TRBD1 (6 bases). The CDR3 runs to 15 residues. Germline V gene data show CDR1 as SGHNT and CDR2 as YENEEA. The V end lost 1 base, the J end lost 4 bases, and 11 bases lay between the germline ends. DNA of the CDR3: TGTGCCAGCAGCTTAGGGGCAGGGGTATACAATGAGCAGTTCTTC. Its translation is CASSLGAGVYNEQFF. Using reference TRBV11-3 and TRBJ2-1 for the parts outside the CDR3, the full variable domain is EAGVVQSPRYKIIEKKQPVAFWCNPISGHNTLYWYLQNLGQGPELLIRYENEEAVDDSQLPKDRFSAERLKGVDSTLKIQPAELGDSAVYLCASSLGAGVYNEQFFGPGTRLTVL.

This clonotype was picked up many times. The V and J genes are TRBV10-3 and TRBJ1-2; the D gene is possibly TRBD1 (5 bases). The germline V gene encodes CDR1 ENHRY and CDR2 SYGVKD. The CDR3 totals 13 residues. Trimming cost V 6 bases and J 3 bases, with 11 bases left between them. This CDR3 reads CAISTQGDYGYTF. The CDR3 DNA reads TGTGCCATCAGCACCCAGGGAGACTATGGCTACACCTTC.

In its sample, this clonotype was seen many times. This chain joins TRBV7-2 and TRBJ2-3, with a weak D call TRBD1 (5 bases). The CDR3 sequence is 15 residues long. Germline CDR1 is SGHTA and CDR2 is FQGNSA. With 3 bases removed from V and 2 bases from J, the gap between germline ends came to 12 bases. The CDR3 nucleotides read TGTGCCAGCAGCTTCCAGGGTCAAGCCACAGATACGCAGTATTTT. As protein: CASSFQGQATDTQYF. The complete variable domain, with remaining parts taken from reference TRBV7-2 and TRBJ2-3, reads GAGVSQSPSNKVTEKGKDVELRCDPISGHTALYWYRQSLGQGLEFLIYFQGNSAPDKSGLPSDRFSAERTGGSVSTLTIQRTQQEDSAVYLCASSFQGQATDTQYFGPGTRLTVL.

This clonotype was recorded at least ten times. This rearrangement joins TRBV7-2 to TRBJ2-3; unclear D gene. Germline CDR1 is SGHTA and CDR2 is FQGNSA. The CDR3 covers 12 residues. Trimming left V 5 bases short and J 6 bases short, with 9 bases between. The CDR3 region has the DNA TGTGCCAGCAGCCCTCCTAGGGATACGCAGTATTTT. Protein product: CASSPPRDTQYF.

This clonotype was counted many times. CDR3 DNA: TGCAGTGCTAGAGACGGGAAGGCGGGGGCTGGGGCCAACGTCCTGACTTTC. Amino acid sequence: CSARDGKAGAGANVLTF. This sequence joins TRBV20-1 and TRBJ2-6, with 7 nucleotides matching TRBD2. The V segment lost 0 bases and the J segment 2 bases; nucleotides outside the gene matches: 7. The V gene's germline CDR1 is DFQATT and CDR2 SNEGSKA (reference sequence). This CDR3 spans 17 amino acids.

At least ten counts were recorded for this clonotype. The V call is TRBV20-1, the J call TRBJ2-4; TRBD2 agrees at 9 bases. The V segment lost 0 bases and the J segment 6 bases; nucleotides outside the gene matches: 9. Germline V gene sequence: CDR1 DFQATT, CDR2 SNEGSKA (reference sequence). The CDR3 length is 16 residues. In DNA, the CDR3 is TGCAGTGCTAGAGAGTTCCTAGCGGGAAAGGGAAACATTCAGTACTTC. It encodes CSAREFLAGKGNIQYF.

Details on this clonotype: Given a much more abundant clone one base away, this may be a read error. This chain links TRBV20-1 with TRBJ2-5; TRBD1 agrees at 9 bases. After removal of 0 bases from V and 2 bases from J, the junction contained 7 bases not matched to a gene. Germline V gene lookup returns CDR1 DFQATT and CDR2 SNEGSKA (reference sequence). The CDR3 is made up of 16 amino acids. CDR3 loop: CSARDLRQGDQETQYF. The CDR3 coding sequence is TGCAGTGCTAGAGATCTTCGACAGGGGGATCAAGAGACCCAGTACTTC.

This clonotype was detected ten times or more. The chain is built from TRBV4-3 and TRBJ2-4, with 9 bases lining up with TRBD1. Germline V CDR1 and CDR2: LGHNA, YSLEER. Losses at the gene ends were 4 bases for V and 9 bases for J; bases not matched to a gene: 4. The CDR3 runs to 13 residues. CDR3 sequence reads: CASSPRQGGIQYF. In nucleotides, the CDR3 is TGCGCCAGCAGCCCTCGACAGGGGGGCATTCAGTACTTC.

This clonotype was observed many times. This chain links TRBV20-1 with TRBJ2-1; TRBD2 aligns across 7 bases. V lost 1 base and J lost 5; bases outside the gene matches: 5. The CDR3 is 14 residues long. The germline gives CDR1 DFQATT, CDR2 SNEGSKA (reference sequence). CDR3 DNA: TGCAGTGCTAGAGGGACTAGAGGGGACAATGAGCAGTTCTTC. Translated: CSARGTRGDNEQFF.

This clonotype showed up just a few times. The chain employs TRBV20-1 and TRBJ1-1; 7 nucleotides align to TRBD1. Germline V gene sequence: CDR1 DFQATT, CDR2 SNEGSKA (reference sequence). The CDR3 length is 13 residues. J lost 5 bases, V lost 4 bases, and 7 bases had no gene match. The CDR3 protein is CSAITQGLTEAFF. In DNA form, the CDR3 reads TGCAGTGCTATTACACAGGGGTTGACTGAAGCTTTCTTT.

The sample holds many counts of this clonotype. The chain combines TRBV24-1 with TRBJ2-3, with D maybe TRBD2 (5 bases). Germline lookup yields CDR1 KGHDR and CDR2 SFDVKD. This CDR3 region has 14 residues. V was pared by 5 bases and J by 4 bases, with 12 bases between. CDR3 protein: CATSARGWADTQYF. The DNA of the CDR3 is TGTGCCACCAGTGCCCGGGGATGGGCAGATACGCAGTATTTT.

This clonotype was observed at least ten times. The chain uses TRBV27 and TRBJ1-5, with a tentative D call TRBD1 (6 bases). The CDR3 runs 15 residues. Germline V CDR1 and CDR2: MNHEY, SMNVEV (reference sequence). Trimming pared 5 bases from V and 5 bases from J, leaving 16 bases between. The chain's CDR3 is CASSQFGQYDQPQHF. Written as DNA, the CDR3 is TGTGCCAGCAGTCAGTTCGGACAGTACGATCAGCCCCAGCATTTT.

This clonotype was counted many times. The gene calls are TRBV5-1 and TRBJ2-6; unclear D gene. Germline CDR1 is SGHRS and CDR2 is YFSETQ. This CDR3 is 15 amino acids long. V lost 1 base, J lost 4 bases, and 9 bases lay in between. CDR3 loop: CASSLLTPGANVLTF. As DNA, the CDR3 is TGCGCCAGCAGCTTGTTGACCCCCGGGGCCAACGTCCTGACTTTC.

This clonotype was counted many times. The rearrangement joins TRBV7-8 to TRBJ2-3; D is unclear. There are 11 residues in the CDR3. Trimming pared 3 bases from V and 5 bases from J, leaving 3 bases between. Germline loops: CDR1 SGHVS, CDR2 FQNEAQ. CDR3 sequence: CASSFGDTQYF. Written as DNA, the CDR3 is TGTGCCAGCAGCTTTGGAGATACGCAGTATTTT.

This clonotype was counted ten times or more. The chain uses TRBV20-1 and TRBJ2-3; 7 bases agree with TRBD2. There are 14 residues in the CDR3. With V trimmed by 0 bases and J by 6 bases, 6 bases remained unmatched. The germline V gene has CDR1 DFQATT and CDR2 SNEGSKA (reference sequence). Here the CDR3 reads CSARDGAGVDTQYF. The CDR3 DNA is TGCAGTGCTAGAGATGGGGCGGGAGTTGATACGCAGTATTTT.

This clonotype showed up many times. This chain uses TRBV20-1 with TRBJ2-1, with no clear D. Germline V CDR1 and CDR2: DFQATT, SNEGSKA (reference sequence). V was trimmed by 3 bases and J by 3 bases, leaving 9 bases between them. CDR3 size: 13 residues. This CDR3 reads CSASGSFYNEQFF. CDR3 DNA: TGCAGTGCTAGTGGCTCCTTCTACAATGAGCAGTTCTTC.

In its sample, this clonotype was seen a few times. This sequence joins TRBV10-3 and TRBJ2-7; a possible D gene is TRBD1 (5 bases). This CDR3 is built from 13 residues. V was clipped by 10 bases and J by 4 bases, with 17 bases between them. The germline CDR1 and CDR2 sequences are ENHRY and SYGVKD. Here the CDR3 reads CATRARTSYEQYF. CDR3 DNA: TGTGCCACCAGGGCTAGAACATCTTACGAGCAGTACTTC.

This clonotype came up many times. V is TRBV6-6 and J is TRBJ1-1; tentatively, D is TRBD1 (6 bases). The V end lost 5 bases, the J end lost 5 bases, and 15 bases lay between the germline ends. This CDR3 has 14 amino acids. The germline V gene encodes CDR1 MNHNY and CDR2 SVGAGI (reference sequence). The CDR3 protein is CASSRTTGLTEAFF. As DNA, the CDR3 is TGTGCCAGCAGTCGAACTACAGGGTTGACTGAAGCTTTCTTT.

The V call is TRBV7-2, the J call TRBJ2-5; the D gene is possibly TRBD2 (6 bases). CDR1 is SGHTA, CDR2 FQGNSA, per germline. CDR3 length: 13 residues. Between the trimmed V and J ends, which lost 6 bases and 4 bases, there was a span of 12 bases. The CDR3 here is CASSSSARETQYF. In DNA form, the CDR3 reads TGTGCCAGCAGTTCTAGCGCTCGAGAGACCCAGTACTTC.

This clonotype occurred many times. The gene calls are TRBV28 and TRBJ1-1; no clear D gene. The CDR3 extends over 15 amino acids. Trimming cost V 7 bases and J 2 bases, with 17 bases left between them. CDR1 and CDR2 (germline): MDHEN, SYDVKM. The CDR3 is CASTPGREINTEAFF. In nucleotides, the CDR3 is TGTGCCAGCACCCCCGGCCGGGAGATAAACACTGAAGCTTTCTTT.